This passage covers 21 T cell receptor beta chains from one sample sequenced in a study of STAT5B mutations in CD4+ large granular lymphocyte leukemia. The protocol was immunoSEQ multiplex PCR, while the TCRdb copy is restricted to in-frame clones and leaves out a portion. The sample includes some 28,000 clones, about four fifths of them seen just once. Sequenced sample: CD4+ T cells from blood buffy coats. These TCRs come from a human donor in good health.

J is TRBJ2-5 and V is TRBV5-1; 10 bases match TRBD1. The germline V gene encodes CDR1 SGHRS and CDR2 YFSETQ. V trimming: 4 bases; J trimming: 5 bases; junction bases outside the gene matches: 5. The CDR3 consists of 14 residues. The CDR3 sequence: CASSRTGGRETQYF. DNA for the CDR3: TGCGCCAGCAGCCGGACAGGGGGGCGGGAGACCCAGTACTTC.

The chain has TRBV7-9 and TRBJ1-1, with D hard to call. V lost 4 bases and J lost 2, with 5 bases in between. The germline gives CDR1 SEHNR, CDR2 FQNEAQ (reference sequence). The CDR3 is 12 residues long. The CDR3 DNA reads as TGTGCCAGCAGCTCCTACAACACTGAAGCTTTCTTT. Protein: CASSSYNTEAFF.

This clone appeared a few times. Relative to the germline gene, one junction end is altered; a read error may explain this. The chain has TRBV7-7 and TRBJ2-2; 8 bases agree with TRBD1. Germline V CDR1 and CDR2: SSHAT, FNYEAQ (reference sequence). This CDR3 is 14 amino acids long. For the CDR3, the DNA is TGTGCTAGCAGCACAAAGACAGGGGCCGGGGAGCTGTTTTTT. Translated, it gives CASSTKTGAGELFF.

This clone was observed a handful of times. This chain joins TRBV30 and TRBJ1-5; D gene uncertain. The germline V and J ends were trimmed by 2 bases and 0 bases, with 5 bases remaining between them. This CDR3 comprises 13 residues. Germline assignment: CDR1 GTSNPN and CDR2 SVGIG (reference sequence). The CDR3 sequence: CAWSRYSNQPQHF. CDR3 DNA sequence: TGTGCCTGGAGTAGGTATAGCAATCAGCCCCAGCATTTT. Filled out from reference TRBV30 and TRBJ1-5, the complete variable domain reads SQTIHQWPATLVQPVGSPLSLECTVEGTSNPNLYWYRQAAGRGLQLLFYSVGIGQISSEVPQNLSASRPQDRQFILSSKKLLLSDSGFYLCAWSRYSNQPQHFGDGTRLSIL.

For the CDR3, the DNA is TGTGCCAGCAGTGAAGGGGGGCGACTTACCGGGGAGCTGTTTTTT. Translation: CASSEGGRLTGELFF. The chain has TRBV2 and TRBJ2-2, with D tentatively TRBD1 (6 bases). The V end lost 1 base, the J end lost 5 bases, and 11 bases lay between the germline ends. Per the germline V gene, CDR1 is SNHLY and CDR2 is FYNNEI. The length of the CDR3 is 15 residues.

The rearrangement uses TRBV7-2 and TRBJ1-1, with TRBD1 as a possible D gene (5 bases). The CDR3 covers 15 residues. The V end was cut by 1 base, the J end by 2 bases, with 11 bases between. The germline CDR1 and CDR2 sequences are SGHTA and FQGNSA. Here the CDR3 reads CASSLVGAPNTEAFF. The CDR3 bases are TGTGCCAGCAGCTTAGTTGGGGCTCCCAACACTGAAGCTTTCTTT.

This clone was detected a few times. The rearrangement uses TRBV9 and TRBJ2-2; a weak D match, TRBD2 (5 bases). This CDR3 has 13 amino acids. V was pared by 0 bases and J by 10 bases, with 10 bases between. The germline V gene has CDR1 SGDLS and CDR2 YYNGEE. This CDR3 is CASSVVSGVELFF. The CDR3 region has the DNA TGTGCCAGCAGCGTAGTGAGCGGCGTGGAGCTGTTTTTT.

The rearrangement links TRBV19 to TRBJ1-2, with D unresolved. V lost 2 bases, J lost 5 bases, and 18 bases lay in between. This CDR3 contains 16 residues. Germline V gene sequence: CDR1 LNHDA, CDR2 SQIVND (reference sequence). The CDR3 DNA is TGTGCCAGTAGTATAACCCAGCCCCTTCTGTCTTATGGCTACACCTTC. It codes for CASSITQPLLSYGYTF.

The CDR3 region is CASSLRTSGSYTDTQYF. Here the CDR3 DNA reads TGCGCCAGCAGCTTGAGGACTAGCGGGAGCTATACAGATACGCAGTATTTT. The chain combines TRBV5-1 with TRBJ2-3; 13 nucleotides line up with TRBD2. The CDR3 length is 17 residues. The germline CDR1 and CDR2 sequences are SGHRS and YFSETQ. J lost 3 bases, V lost 1 base, and 5 bases had no gene match. Full variable domain (remainder filled in from reference TRBV5-1 and TRBJ2-3): KAGVTQTPRYLIKTRGQQVTLSCSPISGHRSVSWYQQTPGQGLQFLFEYFSETQRNKGNFPGRFSGRQFSNSRSEMNVSTLELGDSALYLCASSLRTSGSYTDTQYFGPGTRLTVL.

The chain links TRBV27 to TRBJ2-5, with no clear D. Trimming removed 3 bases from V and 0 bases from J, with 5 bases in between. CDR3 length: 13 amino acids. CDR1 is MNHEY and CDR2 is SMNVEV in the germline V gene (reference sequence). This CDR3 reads CASSLGNQETQYF. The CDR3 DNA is TGTGCCAGCAGTTTGGGGAACCAAGAGACCCAGTACTTC.

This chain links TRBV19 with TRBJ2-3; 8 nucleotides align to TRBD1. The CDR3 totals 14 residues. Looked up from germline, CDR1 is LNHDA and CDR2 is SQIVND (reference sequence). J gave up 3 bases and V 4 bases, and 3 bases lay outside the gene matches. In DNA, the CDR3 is TGTGCCAGTAGTAATCAGGGGGCTACAGATACGCAGTATTTT. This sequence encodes CASSNQGATDTQYF. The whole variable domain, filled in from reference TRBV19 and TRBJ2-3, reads DGGITQSPKYLFRKEGQNVTLSCEQNLNHDAMYWYRQDPGQGLRLIYYSQIVNDFQKGDIAEGYSVSREKKESFPLTVTSAQKNPTAFYLCASSNQGATDTQYFGPGTRLTVL.

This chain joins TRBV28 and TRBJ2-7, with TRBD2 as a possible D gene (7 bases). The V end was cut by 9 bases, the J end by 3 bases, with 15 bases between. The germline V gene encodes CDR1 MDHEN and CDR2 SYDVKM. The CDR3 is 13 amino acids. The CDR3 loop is CASKGGANYEQYF. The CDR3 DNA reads TGTGCCAGTAAAGGGGGGGCAAACTACGAGCAGTACTTC.

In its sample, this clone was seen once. The CDR3 spells CASSLALAGGHEQFF. The CDR3 region has the DNA TGTGCCAGCAGCTTAGCACTAGCGGGAGGGCATGAGCAGTTCTTC. This chain connects TRBV7-3 to TRBJ2-1, with 13 bases lining up with TRBD2. Trimming at V came to 2 bases and at J to 8 bases, leaving 3 bases not matched to a gene. From germline, CDR1 is SGHTA and CDR2 FQGTGA. This CDR3 is 15 amino acids long.

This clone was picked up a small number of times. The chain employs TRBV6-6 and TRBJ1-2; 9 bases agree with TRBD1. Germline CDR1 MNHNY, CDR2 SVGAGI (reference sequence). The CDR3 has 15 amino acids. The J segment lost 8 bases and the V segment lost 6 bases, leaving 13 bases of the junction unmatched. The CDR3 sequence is CASSQGTGLPGGYTF. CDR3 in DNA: TGTGCCAGCAGCCAAGGGACAGGGCTGCCGGGAGGCTACACCTTC.

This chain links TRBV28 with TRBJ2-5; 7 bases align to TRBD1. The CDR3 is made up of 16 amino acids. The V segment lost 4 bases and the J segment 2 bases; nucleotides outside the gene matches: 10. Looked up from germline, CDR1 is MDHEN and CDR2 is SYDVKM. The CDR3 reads CASSSTGTVSQETQYF. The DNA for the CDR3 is TGTGCCAGCAGTTCGACAGGGACAGTATCACAAGAGACCCAGTACTTC.

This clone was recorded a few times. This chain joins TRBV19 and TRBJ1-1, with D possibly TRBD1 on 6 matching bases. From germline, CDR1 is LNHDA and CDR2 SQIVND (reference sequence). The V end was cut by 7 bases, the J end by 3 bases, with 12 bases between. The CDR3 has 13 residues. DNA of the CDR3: TGTGCCAGTACCCGGGACACGTACACTGAAGCTTTCTTT. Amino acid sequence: CASTRDTYTEAFF.

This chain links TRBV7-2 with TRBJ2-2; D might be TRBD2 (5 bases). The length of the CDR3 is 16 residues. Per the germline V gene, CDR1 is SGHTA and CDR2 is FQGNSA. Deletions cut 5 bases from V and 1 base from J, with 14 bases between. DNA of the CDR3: TGTGCCAGCAGCCCCCCCCAGCGGAGGAACACCGGGGAGCTGTTTTTT. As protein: CASSPPQRRNTGELFF.

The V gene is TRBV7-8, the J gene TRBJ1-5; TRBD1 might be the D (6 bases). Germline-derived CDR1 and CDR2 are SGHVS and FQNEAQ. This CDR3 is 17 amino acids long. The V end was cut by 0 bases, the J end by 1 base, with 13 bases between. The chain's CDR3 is CASSLAVNRESNQPQHF. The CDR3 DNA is TGTGCCAGCAGCTTAGCCGTTAACAGGGAGAGCAATCAGCCCCAGCATTTT. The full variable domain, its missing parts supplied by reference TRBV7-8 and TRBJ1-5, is GAGVSQSPRYKVAKRGQDVALRCDPISGHVSLFWYQQALGQGPEFLTYFQNEAQLDKSGLPSDRFFAERPEGSVSTLKIQRTQQEDSAVYLCASSLAVNRESNQPQHFGDGTRLSIL.

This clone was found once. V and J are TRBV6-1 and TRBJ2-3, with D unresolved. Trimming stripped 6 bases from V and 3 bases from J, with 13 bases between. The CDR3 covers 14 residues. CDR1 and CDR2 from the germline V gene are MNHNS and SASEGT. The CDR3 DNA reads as TGTGCCAGCAGGAGCAGCACCCGAACAGATACGCAGTATTTT. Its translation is CASRSSTRTDTQYF.

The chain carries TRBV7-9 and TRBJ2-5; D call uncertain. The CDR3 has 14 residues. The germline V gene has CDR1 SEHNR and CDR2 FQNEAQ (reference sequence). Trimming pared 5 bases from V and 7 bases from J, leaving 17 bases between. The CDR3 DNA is TGTGCCAGCAGCGCAAAAGGGCCCTCAGGGACCCAGTACTTC. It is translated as CASSAKGPSGTQYF. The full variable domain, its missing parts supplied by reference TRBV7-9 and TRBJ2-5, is DTGVSQNPRHKITKRGQNVTFRCDPISEHNRLYWYRQTLGQGPEFLTYFQNEAQLEKSRLLSDRFSAERPKGSFSTLEIQRTEQGDSAMYLCASSAKGPSGTQYFGPGTRLLVL.

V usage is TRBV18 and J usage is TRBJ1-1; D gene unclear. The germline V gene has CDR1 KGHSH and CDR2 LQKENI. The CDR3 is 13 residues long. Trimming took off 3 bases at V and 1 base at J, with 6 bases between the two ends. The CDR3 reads CASSPMGNTEAFF. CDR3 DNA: TGTGCCAGCTCACCGATGGGGAACACTGAAGCTTTCTTT.